This T cell receptor (beta chain) was obtained from a study of T cells in Graves' hyperthyroidism and ophthalmopathy. Overall study findings and caveats: From stable hyperthyroidism, ophthalmopathy was separated by a 13 V-J model.

There were TCR beta CDR3 regions amplified from RNA transcripts. HTBI primers drove first-round RT-PCR of the TCR CDR3. TCRdb re-analysed the multiplex PCR reads in MiXCR, keeping a single row per CDR3 protein. The table has a few hundred thousand distinct CDR3 sequences, 15% to 19% seen once. Of note for this clonotype: Its specificity is unknown. A much bigger clone sits one base away, suggesting this may be a read error.

Patients with uncontrolled infections, other autoimmune diseases, pregnancy or lactation were excluded. CDR1 and CDR2 from the germline V gene are LGHDT and YNNKEL (reference sequence). CDR3 length: 13 amino acids. Trimming took off 7 bases at V and 0 bases at J, with 10 bases between the two ends. Sequencing was performed on blood. V gene TRBV3-1 combines with J gene TRBJ2-7; no reliable D call. The receptor was derived from a woman aged 18-29 years with Graves' hyperthyroidism. In DNA form, the CDR3 reads TGTGCCAGCAACCCTTCTGTCTCCTACGAGCAGTACTTC. Its translation: CASNPSVSYEQYF.